Following are 21 T cell receptor beta chains from one sample sequenced in a study of cytomegalovirus exposure and HLA in healthy donors (dated by TCRdb to about 2017). The library was produced with the immunoSEQ multiplex PCR assay. The multiplex PCR relied on a mix of 60 forward primers for TCR Vbeta segments and 13 reverse primers for TCR Jbeta segments. In its TCRdb copy, this immuneACCESS table keeps in-frame sequences only and misses some clones. Where compared with another copy, unresolved V genes explain less than half of these, and the others have no known cause. Here the sample has approximately 110,000 clones; about 80% occur a single time. The ten largest clones represent approximately 8.2% of the sample. The sequencing sample was made of PBMCs. These receptor sequences come from a man aged 40-55 years in good health and CMV-seropositive.

The chain recombines TRBV9 with TRBJ2-5, with a weak D call TRBD2 (5 bases). Germline lookup yields CDR1 SGDLS and CDR2 YYNGEE. This CDR3 contains 14 residues. Trimming took 0 bases from V and 2 from J, leaving 8 bases between them. The CDR3 region is CASSVDGGQETQYF. The CDR3 DNA reads as TGTGCCAGCAGCGTAGATGGAGGTCAAGAGACCCAGTACTTC.

The chain couples TRBV9 to TRBJ2-2; possible D gene TRBD1, 6 bases. Germline V gene data show CDR1 as SGDLS and CDR2 as YYNGEE. V gave up 6 bases and J gave up 0 bases, with 9 bases separating them. This CDR3 has 14 amino acids. CDR3 coding DNA: TGTGCCAGCAAAGAGGGGGCGAACACCGGGGAGCTGTTTTTT. As protein: CASKEGANTGELFF. The full variable domain, rest sourced from reference TRBV9 and TRBJ2-2, is DSGVTQTPKHLITATGQRVTLRCSPRSGDLSVYWYQQSLDQGLQFLIQYYNGEERAKGNILERFSAQQFPDLHSELNLSSLELGDSALYFCASKEGANTGELFFGEGSRLTVL.

The chain couples TRBV18 to TRBJ2-7, with D possibly being TRBD2 (5 bases). Germline V CDR1 and CDR2: KGHSH, LQKENI. V dropped 2 bases and J dropped 6 bases, with 14 bases sitting between them. CDR3 length equals 14 residues. As DNA, the CDR3 is TGTGCCAGCTCACCAAGCGGAGTTGCTCGCGAGCAGTACTTC. Amino acids: CASSPSGVAREQYF.

V usage is TRBV5-6 and J usage is TRBJ2-1; TRBD2 agrees at 7 bases. This CDR3 has 18 amino acids. Trimming at V came to 1 base and at J to 6 bases, leaving 16 bases not matched to a gene. Germline lookup yields CDR1 SGHDT and CDR2 YYEEEE. In nucleotides, the CDR3 is TGTGCCAGCAGCTTGTTTTCGGGGGAGGGCCCTCGGGGCAATGAGCAGTTCTTC. It yields the protein CASSLFSGEGPRGNEQFF. Drawing the rest from reference TRBV5-6 and TRBJ2-1, the complete variable domain is DAGVTQSPTHLIKTRGQQVTLRCSPKSGHDTVSWYQQALGQGPQFIFQYYEEEERQRGNFPDRFSGHQFPNYSSELNVNALLLGDSALYLCASSLFSGEGPRGNEQFFGPGTRLTVL.

The chain employs TRBV11-2 and TRBJ2-7; TRBD2 matches at 9 bases. CDR3 length: 18 residues. J gave up 0 bases and V 4 bases, and 13 bases lay outside the gene matches. CDR1 SGHAT and CDR2 FQNNGV come from the germline V gene. The CDR3 is CASSSHERGVISSYEQYF. CDR3 DNA sequence: TGTGCCAGCAGCTCTCATGAGCGGGGGGTCATAAGCTCCTACGAGCAGTACTTC. Variable domain in full (rest from reference TRBV11-2 and TRBJ2-7): EAGVAQSPRYKIIEKRQSVAFWCNPISGHATLYWYQQILGQGPKLLIQFQNNGVVDDSQLPKDRFSAERLKGVDSTLKIQPAKLEDSAVYLCASSSHERGVISSYEQYFGPGTRLTVT.

The genes are TRBV7-9 and TRBJ1-2; 7 nucleotides line up with TRBD1. This CDR3 has 19 amino acids. CDR1 is SEHNR and CDR2 is FQNEAQ in the germline V gene (reference sequence). Germline trimming cut 4 bases from V and 4 bases from J; bases unmatched to any gene: 21. The CDR3 loop reads CASSSNPTGPPNGGYGYTF. DNA for the CDR3: TGTGCCAGCAGCTCGAACCCGACAGGGCCCCCAAATGGCGGCTATGGCTACACCTTC.

The chain uses TRBV5-8 and TRBJ1-2; TRBD1 aligns across 10 bases. CDR1 is SGHTS, CDR2 YDEGEE, per germline. The CDR3 contains 15 residues. Trimming took 3 bases from V and 3 from J; bases not matched to a gene: 5. Here the CDR3 reads CASSSGTGVYYGYTF. The CDR3, as DNA: TGTGCCAGCAGCTCTGGGACAGGGGTATACTATGGCTACACCTTC.

V and J are TRBV19 and TRBJ1-2, with unresolved D. V was shortened by 6 bases and J by 5 bases, with 13 bases between the two germline ends. This CDR3 region has 13 residues. Germline V gene data show CDR1 as LNHDA and CDR2 as SQIVND (reference sequence). CDR3 sequence: CASSPREFYGYTF. DNA for the CDR3: TGTGCCAGTAGCCCCCGAGAATTTTATGGCTACACCTTC.

This clone was picked up a small number of times. The V gene is TRBV29-1, the J gene TRBJ1-5; the D gene is possibly TRBD1 (5 bases). The V and J ends lost 4 bases and 0 bases respectively, with 7 bases between them. Germline V gives CDR1 SQVTM, CDR2 ANQGSEA. CDR3 length equals 13 residues. The CDR3 is CSVGQGSNQPQHF. DNA of the CDR3: TGCAGCGTTGGGCAGGGTAGCAATCAGCCCCAGCATTTT. The whole variable domain, filled in from reference TRBV29-1 and TRBJ1-5, reads SAVISQKPSRDICQRGTSLTIQCQVDSQVTMMFWYRQQPGQSLTLIATANQGSEATYESGFVIDKFPISRPNLTFSTLTVSNMSPEDSSIYLCSVGQGSNQPQHFGDGTRLSIL.

The chain carries TRBV6-1 and TRBJ2-5; 7 bases align to TRBD1. From germline, CDR1 is MNHNS and CDR2 SASEGT. J was trimmed by 5 bases and V by 0 bases; bases with no gene match: 9. The CDR3 is made up of 16 amino acids. CDR3 region: CASSEAPGTEGETQYF. CDR3 coding DNA: TGTGCCAGCAGTGAAGCCCCCGGGACAGAGGGGGAGACCCAGTACTTC.

This sequence joins TRBV4-2 and TRBJ2-7; TRBD2 is a possible D gene (6 bases). From germline, CDR1 is LGHNA and CDR2 YNFKEQ. Trimming removed 0 bases from V and 6 bases from J, with 18 bases in between. CDR3 length equals 16 residues. CDR3 amino acids: CASSQEGIRGGSEQYF. As DNA, the CDR3 is TGTGCCAGCAGCCAAGAAGGAATTAGAGGAGGGAGCGAGCAGTACTTC.

This chain connects TRBV11-2 to TRBJ1-6; possible D gene TRBD1, 5 bases. Germline loops: CDR1 SGHAT, CDR2 FQNNGV. Trimming cost V 1 base and J 7 bases, with 8 bases left between them. The CDR3 runs to 14 residues. The CDR3 loop is CASSLGRVNSPLHF. In DNA form, the CDR3 reads TGTGCCAGCAGCTTAGGCAGGGTCAATTCACCCCTCCACTTT.

In DNA form, the CDR3 reads TGTGCCAGCAGCTTAGGACTAGCGGGGGGGCGTAGGGAGACCCAGTACTTC. Translation gives CASSLGLAGGRRETQYF. The chain links TRBV7-2 to TRBJ2-5, with 14 bases matching TRBD2. V dropped 1 base and J dropped 5; count of bases not matched to a gene: 6. CDR1 is SGHTA and CDR2 is FQGNSA in the germline V gene. The CDR3 contains 17 residues.

The rearrangement uses TRBV4-2 and TRBJ1-5; unclear D gene. This CDR3 has 13 residues. Germline-derived CDR1 and CDR2 are LGHNA and YNFKEQ. The V end was cut by 3 bases, the J end by 6 bases, with 9 bases between. The CDR3, as DNA: TGTGCCAGCAGCCAGGGCTTGAGTCAGCCCCAGCATTTT. Its translation: CASSQGLSQPQHF.

The rearrangement uses TRBV6-1 and TRBJ1-4, with TRBD1 as a possible D gene (6 bases). The CDR3 loop spans 15 amino acids. Per the germline V gene, CDR1 is MNHNS and CDR2 is SASEGT. Trimming removed 5 bases from V and 8 bases from J, with 18 bases in between. CDR3 sequence: CASSSWGLAGEKLFF. The CDR3 bases are TGTGCCAGCAGTAGTTGGGGGCTAGCAGGAGAAAAACTGTTTTTT.

The rearrangement uses TRBV4-3 and TRBJ1-4, with 8 bases fitting TRBD1. CDR3 length: 19 residues. Trimming removed 0 bases from V and 1 base from J; junction bases left unmatched: 10. The germline CDR1 and CDR2 sequences are LGHNA and YSLEER. CDR3 coding DNA: TGCGCCAGCAGCCAAGACCCAGGGGGCGCGGACGGAACTAATGAAAAACTGTTTTTT. Translation gives CASSQDPGGADGTNEKLFF.

This clone was seen just once. The chain links TRBV21-1 to TRBJ1-6; TRBD1 is the table's D call, not checked against the DNA. TRBV21-1 is a recognized pseudogene. The CDR3 contains 15 residues. The CDR3, as DNA: TGTGCCAGCAGCAGTCGGGACAGGGGTAATTCACCCCTCCACTTT. Translation gives CASSSRDRGNSPLHF.

The gene calls are TRBV7-9 and TRBJ2-1, with 10 bases matching TRBD2. This CDR3 is built from 16 residues. Germline trimming cut 5 bases from V and 6 bases from J; bases unmatched to any gene: 10. Germline lookup yields CDR1 SEHNR and CDR2 FQNEAQ (reference sequence). CDR3 nucleotide sequence: TGTGCCAGCAGCCCCCAACCTAGCGGGAGAACCAATGAGCAGTTCTTC. This codes for CASSPQPSGRTNEQFF.

The V and J genes are TRBV18 and TRBJ1-3; D ambiguous. The V and J ends lost 5 bases and 3 bases respectively, with 20 bases between them. Germline V lookup: CDR1 KGHSH, CDR2 LQKENI. This CDR3 region has 17 residues. CDR3 nucleotides: TGTGCCAGCTCATCGAAGACATCAATCGGGGATGGAAACACCATATATTTT. This translates into CASSSKTSIGDGNTIYF.

The chain couples TRBV9 to TRBJ2-5; perhaps TRBD1 as D (5 bases). The last part of the DNA fits TRBJ2-7 better; the J call may be wrong. This CDR3 region has 14 residues. From germline, CDR1 is SGDLS and CDR2 YYNGEE. CDR3 amino acids: CASSPGQSPPEQYF. CDR3 DNA sequence: TGTGCCAGCAGCCCTGGACAATCCCCTCCCGAGCAGTACTTC.

The chain recombines TRBV19 with TRBJ1-5; 12 nucleotides line up with TRBD1. Germline values: CDR1 LNHDA, CDR2 SQIVND (reference sequence). This CDR3 has 14 residues. V was clipped by 9 bases and J by 7 bases; unmatched bases: 7. CDR3 loop: CASWDRGQGQPQHF. The CDR3, as DNA: TGTGCCAGCTGGGACAGGGGGCAGGGGCAGCCCCAGCATTTT.